This T cell receptor (beta chain) was observed in a study of blood T cell repertoires in COVID-19. Study background: Some COVID-19 samples were acute and others convalescent; all came from the United States, Italy and Spain. The cDNA or gDNA used as material had been derived from T cells, B-cell-depleted T cells, or PBMCs.

This clone has just a few counts. V lost 5 bases and J lost 5, with 10 bases in between. The CDR3 contains 12 residues. Germline lookup yields CDR1 SGHVS and CDR2 FQNEAQ. As handled by the study authors: Estimation of nucleated cell counts was performed using reference gene primer amplification. Here immunoSEQ multiplex PCR was the method, and the copy in TCRdb shows in-frame clones only, minus some. V and J calls and clone size are those listed in that table; D and trimming were worked out from the DNA. The profile shows approximately 74,000 clones, roughly 79% of them singletons. The chain recombines TRBV7-8 with TRBJ2-7; no clear D. The source of this sequence is a human donor in a cohort sampled during active COVID-19. The sequenced sample consisted of peripheral blood. CDR3 sequence reads: CASSPRMNEQYF. As DNA, the CDR3 is TGTGCCAGCAGCCCCAGGATGAACGAGCAGTACTTC.